The 27 T cell receptor beta chains reported below all come from one sample, sequenced in a study of T cell responses to AZD1222 COVID-19 vaccine. Method: immunoSEQ multiplex PCR; TCRdb's copy keeps in-frame clones and lacks some. The sample consists of roughly 180,000 clones, about 91% of them appearing once. This specimen was peripheral blood, taken 28 days after the second AZD1222 dose. The source of these receptors is an adult who received the AZD1222 COVID-19 vaccine.

Of note for this clone: The germline gene is not matched at one end of the junction; a read error may be the cause. This CDR3 is also generated by other DNA sequences in the sample. V and J are TRBV7-9 and TRBJ2-7; no definite D call. Germline CDR1 is SEHNR and CDR2 is FQNEAQ (reference sequence). This CDR3 contains 13 residues. The CDR3 coding sequence is TGTGCCAGCAGCTTACTGGGTCTCGACGAGCAGTACTTT. This encodes CASSLLGLDEQYF.

The chain is built from TRBV2 and TRBJ1-2; tentative D call: TRBD1 (5 bases). The CDR3 extends over 13 amino acids. Germline values: CDR1 SNHLY, CDR2 FYNNEI. The ends were cut back, 10 bases at V and 2 bases at J, with 14 bases in the middle. The CDR3: CANAQEKNYGYTF. The CDR3 DNA reads as TGTGCCAACGCACAGGAGAAAAACTATGGCTACACCTTC.

The V call is TRBV28, the J call TRBJ1-6, with TRBD1 matching over 9 bases. The CDR3 is 18 amino acids. J was trimmed by 4 bases and V by 4 bases; bases with no gene match: 11. Germline CDR1 is MDHEN and CDR2 is SYDVKM. CDR3 sequence: CASSSSRIQGAYNSPLHF. The CDR3 DNA is TGTGCCAGCAGTTCCTCAAGGATACAGGGGGCTTATAATTCACCCCTCCACTTT. The full variable domain, with the rest looked up from reference TRBV28 and TRBJ1-6, is DVKVTQSSRYLVKRTGEKVFLECVQDMDHENMFWYRQDPGLGLRLIYFSYDVKMKEKGDIPEGYSVSREKKERFSLILESASTNQTSMYLCASSSSRIQGAYNSPLHFGNGTRLTVT.

The rearrangement joins TRBV4-1 to TRBJ2-2; TRBD1 or TRBD2 may be the D gene (5 bases each). The V and J ends lost 2 bases and 4 bases respectively, with 17 bases between them. The CDR3 runs to 17 residues. Germline V gene data show CDR1 as MGHRA and CDR2 as YSYEKL. The CDR3 DNA reads TGCGCCAGCAGCCAACTATTCAGCAGGGCGGGCACCGGGGAGCTGTTTTTT. Translation: CASSQLFSRAGTGELFF.

J is TRBJ2-2 and V is TRBV15; tentatively, D is TRBD1 (6 bases). V lost 0 bases and J lost 1, with 12 bases in between. The CDR3 has 17 amino acids. CDR1 LNHNV and CDR2 YYDKDF come from the germline V gene (reference sequence). CDR3 region: CATSRDQWGQNTGELFF. The DNA for the CDR3 is TGTGCCACCAGCAGAGATCAATGGGGACAGAACACCGGGGAGCTGTTTTTT.

The chain recombines TRBV2 with TRBJ2-1, with D unclear. This CDR3 comprises 12 residues. CDR1 and CDR2 from the germline V gene are SNHLY and FYNNEI. The ends were cut back, 4 bases at V and 12 bases at J, with 13 bases in the middle. The CDR3 nucleotides are TGTGCCAGCAGTGTTCTAACCCAGGCGCAGTTCTTC. Its translation: CASSVLTQAQFF. Full variable domain (rest looked up from reference TRBV2 and TRBJ2-1): EPEVTQTPSHQVTQMGQEVILRCVPISNHLYFYWYRQILGQKVEFLVSFYNNEISEKSEIFDDQFSVERPDGSNFTLKIRSTKLEDSAMYFCASSVLTQAQFFGPGTRLTVL.

The chain couples TRBV4-2 to TRBJ1-2, with 7 bases fitting TRBD1. Germline V gene data show CDR1 as LGHNA and CDR2 as YNFKEQ. This CDR3 comprises 16 residues. The V gene end was trimmed by 1 base and the J gene end by 1 base; junction bases not matched to a gene: 6. Here the CDR3 reads CASSQGQGASNYGYTF. Here the CDR3 DNA reads TGTGCCAGCAGCCAAGGACAGGGCGCTAGTAACTATGGCTACACCTTC.

J is TRBJ1-1 and V is TRBV7-9; maybe TRBD1 (6 bases). The CDR3 runs to 15 residues. The V gene lost 2 bases and the J gene lost 1 base, with 11 bases spanning the gap. From germline, CDR1 is SEHNR and CDR2 FQNEAQ (reference sequence). The CDR3 DNA follows: TGTGCCAGCAGCTTAAACAGGGCTCAGAACACTGAAGCTTTCTTT. This translates into CASSLNRAQNTEAFF.

The rearrangement joins TRBV4-2 to TRBJ1-1, with a tentative D call TRBD1 (5 bases). Germline V gives CDR1 LGHNA, CDR2 YNFKEQ. V lost 4 bases and J lost 6, with 12 bases in between. The length of the CDR3 is 13 residues. The CDR3 is CASSRGGYPEAFF. The CDR3 nucleotides are TGTGCCAGCAGCCGGGGGGGGTACCCTGAAGCTTTCTTT.

This chain links TRBV3-1 (or the pseudogene TRBV3-2) with TRBJ2-1; no clear D gene. Trimming removed 4 bases at V and 2 bases at J, with 15 bases between. Per the germline V gene, CDR1 is LGHDT and CDR2 is YNNKEL (reference sequence). CDR3 length: 16 amino acids. CDR3 sequence reads: CASSPRHGLPYNEQFF. In DNA form, the CDR3 reads TGTGCCAGCAGCCCCCGCCACGGGCTTCCCTACAATGAGCAGTTCTTC.

About this clone itself: Other DNA sequences in this sample translate to the same CDR3. The genes are TRBV19 and TRBJ2-3; maybe TRBD2 (6 bases). V gave up 3 bases and J gave up 5 bases, with 6 bases separating them. This CDR3 is 12 amino acids long. The germline gives CDR1 LNHDA, CDR2 SQIVND (reference sequence). The CDR3 reads CASSIGGDTQYF. The CDR3 DNA is TGTGCCAGTAGTATCGGGGGAGATACGCAGTATTTT.

The chain is built from TRBV5-1 and TRBJ2-3, with 9 bases aligning to TRBD1. There are 14 residues in the CDR3. The V gene's germline CDR1 is SGHRS and CDR2 YFSETQ. The V segment lost 7 bases and the J segment 2 bases; nucleotides outside the gene matches: 5. CDR3 DNA: TGCGCCAGCGGGGACAGGGCCTCCACAGATACGCAGTATTTT. Translating gives CASGDRASTDTQYF.

The gene calls are TRBV7-9 and TRBJ1-5, with TRBD1 matching over 11 bases. Unmatched junction bases numbered 5, after V lost 5 bases and J lost 5 bases. From germline, CDR1 is SEHNR and CDR2 FQNEAQ (reference sequence). There are 15 residues in the CDR3. The chain's CDR3 is CASSKWTGGDQPQHF. The CDR3 coding sequence is TGTGCCAGCAGCAAATGGACAGGGGGCGATCAGCCCCAGCATTTT.

This CDR3 reads CASSYGRATGANVLTF. CDR3 coding DNA: TGTGCCAGCAGTTACGGCAGGGCTACTGGGGCCAACGTCCTGACTTTC. The rearrangement uses TRBV6-6 and TRBJ2-6; tentative D call: TRBD1 (5 bases). The V gene lost 2 bases and the J gene lost 2 bases, with 10 bases spanning the gap. The CDR3 has 16 residues. Germline-derived CDR1 and CDR2 are MNHNY and SVGAGI (reference sequence).

The chain employs TRBV4-1 and TRBJ1-5; D unresolved. CDR3 size: 13 residues. From germline, CDR1 is MGHRA and CDR2 YSYEKL. Trimming pared 0 bases from V and 4 bases from J, leaving 4 bases between. CDR3 bases: TGCGCCAGCAGCCAAGAGGTAAATCAGCCCCAGCATTTT. Translating it yields CASSQEVNQPQHF.

The chain links TRBV7-9 to TRBJ1-1; D might be TRBD1 (5 bases). The CDR3 is made up of 14 amino acids. V was cut by 3 bases and J by 2 bases, with 10 bases left in between. The V gene's germline CDR1 is SEHNR and CDR2 FQNEAQ (reference sequence). The CDR3 nucleotides are TGTGCCAGCAGCTTGGGGCAGTATAACACTGAAGCTTTCTTT. This sequence encodes CASSLGQYNTEAFF.

The chain links TRBV3-1 (or the pseudogene TRBV3-2) to TRBJ2-7; 9 nucleotides line up with TRBD1. The CDR3 totals 14 residues. In germline, CDR1 is LGHDT, CDR2 YNNKEL (reference sequence). With V trimmed by 6 bases and J by 3 bases, 6 bases remained unmatched. DNA of the CDR3: TGTGCCAGCAGTCCGACAGGGGGACTCTACGAGCAGTACTTC. Its protein is CASSPTGGLYEQYF.

The rearrangement links TRBV12-3 or TRBV12-4 to TRBJ1-1, with D possibly matching TRBD1 (6 bases). The CDR3 length is 12 residues. V was clipped by 6 bases and J by 11 bases, with 16 bases between them. CDR3 loop: CASSPGGPGAFF. In DNA form, the CDR3 reads TGTGCCAGCAGCCCCGGGGGGCCGGGGGCTTTCTTT.

The rearrangement links TRBV27 to TRBJ2-1; 7 bases line up with TRBD1. V shed 9 bases, J shed 3 bases, and the junction held 5 bases outside the gene matches. Germline lookup yields CDR1 MNHEY and CDR2 SMNVEV (reference sequence). The CDR3 consists of 13 residues. The CDR3 DNA sequence: TGTGCCAGTGCTACAGGGGTCTACAATGAGCAGTTCTTC. As protein: CASATGVYNEQFF.

The chain is built from TRBV4-3 and TRBJ1-6, with D possibly TRBD1 on 6 matching bases. CDR3 length: 14 amino acids. V was clipped by 4 bases and J by 7 bases, with 11 bases between them. Germline V gene sequence: CDR1 LGHNA, CDR2 YSLEER. The CDR3 loop is CASSLEGGNSPLHF. The CDR3 coding sequence is TGCGCCAGCAGCCTAGAGGGGGGGAATTCACCCCTCCACTTT.

V is TRBV29-1 and J is TRBJ2-3; D remains ambiguous. Germline V CDR1 and CDR2: SQVTM, ANQGSEA. The CDR3 runs 16 residues. V lost 4 bases to trimming and J lost 0 bases, with 17 bases between them. CDR3 nucleotide sequence: TGCAGCGTTGGCTTGGGAATAGCACGGAGCACAGATACGCAGTATTTT. Its protein product is CSVGLGIARSTDTQYF.

The rearrangement links TRBV2 to TRBJ1-2; D not certain. CDR1 and CDR2 (germline): SNHLY, FYNNEI. CDR3 size: 13 residues. The V gene lost 3 bases and the J gene lost 4 bases, with 9 bases spanning the gap. The chain's CDR3 is CASSDDEGYGYTF. CDR3 coding DNA: TGTGCCAGCAGTGATGACGAGGGCTATGGCTACACCTTC. The complete variable domain, with remaining parts taken from reference TRBV2 and TRBJ1-2, reads EPEVTQTPSHQVTQMGQEVILRCVPISNHLYFYWYRQILGQKVEFLVSFYNNEISEKSEIFDDQFSVERPDGSNFTLKIRSTKLEDSAMYFCASSDDEGYGYTFGSGTRLTVV.

This clone was detected only a few times. V is TRBV29-1 and J is TRBJ2-2; 11 bases match TRBD1. Trimming removed 7 bases from V and 3 bases from J; junction bases left unmatched: 10. The CDR3 consists of 16 residues. Germline assignment: CDR1 SQVTM and CDR2 ANQGSEA. CDR3 DNA sequence: TGCAGCGCGTCCCCCTGGGACAGGGGGGACACCGGGGAGCTGTTTTTT. This gives the protein CSASPWDRGDTGELFF.

This chain links TRBV28 with TRBJ1-5; D is undetermined. V was cut by 6 bases and J by 6 bases, with 12 bases left in between. The CDR3 is 13 amino acids. Germline V gene sequence: CDR1 MDHEN, CDR2 SYDVKM. Written as DNA, the CDR3 is TGTGCCAGCAGCCTCCGCTGGGGTCAGCCCCAGCATTTT. Translating gives CASSLRWGQPQHF.

This chain connects TRBV19 to TRBJ1-6; no reliable D call. CDR1 and CDR2 from the germline V gene are LNHDA and SQIVND (reference sequence). V was clipped by 9 bases and J by 2 bases, with 8 bases between them. CDR3 size: 13 residues. The chain's CDR3 is CARVRPYNSPLHF. Written as DNA, the CDR3 is TGTGCCAGGGTGCGGCCCTATAATTCACCCCTCCACTTT.

V is TRBV3-1 (or the pseudogene TRBV3-2) and J is TRBJ1-4; D is ambiguous. V gave up 4 bases and J gave up 3 bases, with 9 bases separating them. This CDR3 region has 14 residues. Germline V gene data show CDR1 as LGHDT and CDR2 as YNNKEL (reference sequence). CDR3 nucleotide sequence: TGTGCCAGCAGCCCCCGGTGGCCTAATGAAAAACTGTTTTTT. Encoded protein: CASSPRWPNEKLFF.

The rearrangement joins TRBV20-1 to TRBJ2-7; D tentatively fits TRBD1 or TRBD2 (5 bases each). Deletions cut 3 bases from V and 1 base from J, with 22 bases between. The CDR3 spans 17 residues. In germline, CDR1 is DFQATT, CDR2 SNEGSKA (reference sequence). CDR3 region: CSASGIGASRWSYEQYF. DNA for the CDR3: TGCAGTGCTAGTGGGATAGGGGCTAGCCGATGGTCCTACGAGCAGTACTTC.